This TCR beta chain was found in a study of blood T cell repertoires in COVID-19. The CDR3 covers 18 residues. V lost 0 bases to trimming and J lost 1 base, with 19 bases between them. In germline, CDR1 is SGDLS, CDR2 YYNGEE. Assay used: immunoSEQ multiplex PCR; TCRdb lists only in-frame clones, some missing. The sample includes about 340,000 clones, 65% to 90% of them seen just once. All enrollees were about 18 to 89 years old and from 20 to 25 US areas. The chain couples TRBV9 to TRBJ1-1; D is unresolved. The sequencing input was PBMCs or T cells enriched from blood (not recorded which). This clonotype was sampled from a woman aged 40 to 50 with acute COVID-19. CDR3 coding DNA: TGTGCCAGCAGCGTAGGTGAGGGTGGCCGATCACGGAACACTGAAGCTTTCTTT. Residues: CASSVGEGGRSRNTEAFF.